This entry lists 5 T cell receptor beta chains sequenced from one sample in a study of blood T cell repertoires in COVID-19 (TCRdb year 2020). The method was the immunoSEQ multiplex PCR assay. Entries here come from immuneACCESS through TCRdb and include only in-frame sequences with V and J called. Some clones fail to appear in such tables; in the studies checked, an unresolved V gene covers under half of the shortfall, and the cause of the remainder is unknown. In all, the sample holds around 190,000 clones, and roughly 88% of those were seen once. Jointly, the top ten make up approximately 5% of the sample. Sequencing was performed on PBMCs or T cells enriched from blood (not recorded which). The origin of the receptors is a man aged 35 to 55 with acute COVID-19.

The chain couples TRBV5-1 to TRBJ2-7, with TRBD1 matching over 9 bases. V shed 4 bases, J shed 4 bases, and the junction held 18 bases outside the gene matches. The CDR3 has 18 residues. The germline V gene has CDR1 SGHRS and CDR2 YFSETQ. The CDR3 sequence is CASSPKDRGRGIAYEQYF. CDR3 nucleotides: TGCGCCAGCAGCCCCAAGGACAGGGGAAGAGGGATAGCGTACGAGCAGTACTTC.

The chain carries TRBV10-3 and TRBJ2-3; 8 bases fit TRBD2. Per germline, CDR1 ENHRY and CDR2 SYGVKD. V trimming: 4 bases; J trimming: 1 base; junction bases outside the gene matches: 7. CDR3 length equals 16 residues. The DNA for the CDR3 is TGTGCCATCAGTGCCCCGGAGACTAGCGGCACAGATACGCAGTATTTT. Its translation: CAISAPETSGTDTQYF.

V gene TRBV19 combines with J gene TRBJ1-1; D unclear. Germline V CDR1 and CDR2: LNHDA, SQIVND (reference sequence). V was cut by 2 bases and J by 6 bases, with 10 bases left in between. The CDR3 runs 13 residues. CDR3 sequence reads: CASSIFTRSEAFF. DNA for the CDR3: TGTGCCAGTAGTATATTTACACGTTCTGAAGCTTTCTTT.

The chain uses TRBV5-4 and TRBJ2-2; TRBD2 aligns across 11 bases. CDR3 size: 16 residues. V lost 3 bases and J lost 4; bases outside the gene matches: 5. The germline V gene encodes CDR1 SGHNT and CDR2 YYREEE (reference sequence). The CDR3 DNA follows: TGTGCCAGCAGCTCGGGACTAGCGGAAGGCACCGGGGAGCTGTTTTTT. Translation: CASSSGLAEGTGELFF.

The genes are TRBV9 and TRBJ2-3; 8 bases match TRBD2. The germline CDR1 and CDR2 sequences are SGDLS and YYNGEE. J was trimmed by 4 bases and V by 2 bases; bases with no gene match: 9. The CDR3 length is 16 residues. CDR3 nucleotide sequence: TGTGCCAGCAGCGTTTCTTCAGCGGGAGCCCCAGATACGCAGTATTTT. Its translation is CASSVSSAGAPDTQYF. Full variable domain (remainder filled in from reference TRBV9 and TRBJ2-3): DSGVTQTPKHLITATGQRVTLRCSPRSGDLSVYWYQQSLDQGLQFLIQYYNGEERAKGNILERFSAQQFPDLHSELNLSSLELGDSALYFCASSVSSAGAPDTQYFGPGTRLTVL.